This TCR beta chain derives from a study of shared clonotypes between healthy human individuals. General study results and limits: Since donors were few, the genetic and exposure-history diversity represented was limited. Only blood underwent sampling, and tissue repertoires likely differ.

Every immunoSEQ plate was one replicate of a subset's evenly spread DNA. In replicate PCRs of unsorted PBMC, approximately 0.3 ug DNA, 31,000 or so T cell genomes, was used. TCRdb's copy holds only in-frame clones and misses some; the assay was immunoSEQ multiplex PCR. This sample has about 490,000 clones, with roughly 80% found just once. The CDR3 is 13 residues long. Germline CDR1 and CDR2: SQVTM and ANQGSEA. Trimming cost V 6 bases and J 11 bases; bases outside gene matches: 10. A remark on this clone: Its target is unknown. A read error likely explains this, since a far larger clone differs by one base. Other DNA sequences from this sample encode an identical CDR3 as well.

The sequence came from a woman between 35 and 50 years old in good health. Some clones in this sample may be carry-over from other donors' samples. The genes are TRBV29-1 and TRBJ1-6; 7 bases agree with TRBD1. Material: PBMCs. CDR3 nucleotide sequence: TGCAGCGTCAGACGCGACAGGGAGGCACCCCTCCACTTT. It codes for CSVRRDREAPLHF.